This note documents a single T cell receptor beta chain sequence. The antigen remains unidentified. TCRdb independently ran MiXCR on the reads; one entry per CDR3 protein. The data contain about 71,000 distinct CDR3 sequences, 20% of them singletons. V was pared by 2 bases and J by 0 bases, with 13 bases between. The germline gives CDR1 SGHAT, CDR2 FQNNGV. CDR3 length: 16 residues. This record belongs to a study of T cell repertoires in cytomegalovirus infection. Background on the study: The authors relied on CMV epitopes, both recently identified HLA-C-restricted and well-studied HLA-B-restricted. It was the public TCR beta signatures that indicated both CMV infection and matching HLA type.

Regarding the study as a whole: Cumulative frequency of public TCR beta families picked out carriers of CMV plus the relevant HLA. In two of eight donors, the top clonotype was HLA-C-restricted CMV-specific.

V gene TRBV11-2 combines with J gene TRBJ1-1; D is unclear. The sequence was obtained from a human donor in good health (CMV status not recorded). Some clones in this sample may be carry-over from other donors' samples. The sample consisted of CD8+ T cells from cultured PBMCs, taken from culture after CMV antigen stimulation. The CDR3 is CASSLWEAGMNTEAFF. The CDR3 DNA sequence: TGTGCCAGCAGCTTATGGGAGGCGGGGATGAACACTGAAGCTTTCTTT.